This T cell receptor (beta chain) was sequenced during a study of a mutant IDH1 vaccine in newly diagnosed glioma. Overall study: In weeks 1, 3, 5, 7, 11, 15, 19 and 23, patients were vaccinated. Vaccines were first given 4-6 weeks after radiotherapy alone, or with temozolomide cycles. Treated patients had a mean age of roughly 44 years and a sex split that was roughly 60% male and roughly 40% female. Therapy received beforehand was radiotherapy, temozolomide, or both, with most patients given both.

Time point specified: week 11, during vaccination. All doses held 300 ug of mutant IDH1 20-mer peptide, with topical imiquimod. Using immunoSEQ multiplex PCR, the repertoire was profiled, and TCRdb retains in-frame clones only, with some absent. Of about 110,000 clones in the sample, about 90% were seen once. This clone was observed a handful of times. The antigen remains undetermined. The sample here was PBMCs, taken from a glioma patient whose treatment included an IDH1 peptide vaccine. This receptor was obtained from a woman aged 50 to 60 with glioma.

The DNA for the CDR3 is TGTGCCAGCAGCGCCAGAGCAGGGGGCCAATTTACTGGAAACACCATATATTTT. Its translation: CASSARAGGQFTGNTIYF. This chain connects TRBV7-9 to TRBJ1-3, with 8 bases aligning to TRBD1. Germline V gene sequence: CDR1 SEHNR, CDR2 FQNEAQ (reference sequence). This CDR3 region has 18 residues. With 5 bases clipped from V and 2 bases from J, the junction kept 14 bases outside the gene matches.